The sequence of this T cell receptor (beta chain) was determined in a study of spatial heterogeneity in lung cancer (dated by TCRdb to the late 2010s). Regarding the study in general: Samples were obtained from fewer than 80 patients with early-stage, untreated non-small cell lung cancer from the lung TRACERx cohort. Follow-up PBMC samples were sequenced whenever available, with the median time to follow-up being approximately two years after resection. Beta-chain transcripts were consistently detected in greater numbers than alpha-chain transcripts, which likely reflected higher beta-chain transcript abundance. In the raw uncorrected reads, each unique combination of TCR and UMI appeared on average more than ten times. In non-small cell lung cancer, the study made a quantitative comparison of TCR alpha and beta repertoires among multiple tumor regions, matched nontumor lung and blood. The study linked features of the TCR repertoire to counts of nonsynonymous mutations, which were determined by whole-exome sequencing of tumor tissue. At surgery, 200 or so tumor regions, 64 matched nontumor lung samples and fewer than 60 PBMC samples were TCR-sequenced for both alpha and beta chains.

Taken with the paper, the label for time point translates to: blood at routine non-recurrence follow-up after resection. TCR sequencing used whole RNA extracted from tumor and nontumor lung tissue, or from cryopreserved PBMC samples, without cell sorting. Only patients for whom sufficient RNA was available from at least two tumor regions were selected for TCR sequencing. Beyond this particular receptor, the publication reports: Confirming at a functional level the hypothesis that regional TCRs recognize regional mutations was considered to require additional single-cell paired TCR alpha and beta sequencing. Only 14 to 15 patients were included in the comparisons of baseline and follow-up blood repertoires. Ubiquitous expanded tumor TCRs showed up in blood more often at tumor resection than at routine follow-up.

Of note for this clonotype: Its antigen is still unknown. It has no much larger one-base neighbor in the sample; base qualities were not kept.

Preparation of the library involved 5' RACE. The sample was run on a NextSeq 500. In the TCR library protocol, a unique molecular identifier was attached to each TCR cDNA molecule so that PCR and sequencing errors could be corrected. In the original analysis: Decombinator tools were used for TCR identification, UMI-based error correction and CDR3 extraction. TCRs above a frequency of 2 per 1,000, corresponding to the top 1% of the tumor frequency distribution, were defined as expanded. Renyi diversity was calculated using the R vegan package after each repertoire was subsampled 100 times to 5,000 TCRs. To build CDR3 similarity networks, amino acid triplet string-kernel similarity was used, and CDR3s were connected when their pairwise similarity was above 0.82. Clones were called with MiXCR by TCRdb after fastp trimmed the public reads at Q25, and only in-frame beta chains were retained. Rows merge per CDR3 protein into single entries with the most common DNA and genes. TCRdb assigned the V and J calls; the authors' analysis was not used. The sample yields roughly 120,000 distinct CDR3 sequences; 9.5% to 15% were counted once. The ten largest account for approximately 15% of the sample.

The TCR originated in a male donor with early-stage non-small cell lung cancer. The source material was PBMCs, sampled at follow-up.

The CDR3 protein: CASSLDNEQFF. The DNA reads as follows: TGCGCCAGCAGCTTGGACAATGAGCAGTTCTTC. Here the chain combines TRBV5-1 and TRBJ2-1, with the identity of the D gene unclear. V sheds 0 bases and J sheds 5 bases, leaving 0 bases between their ends. The CDR1 and CDR2 encoded by the germline V gene are SGHRS and YFSETQ. From the cysteine up to the phenylalanine, the CDR3 has a length of 11 residues. Just CDR3 DNA is preserved here, 33 bases in frame from base 1. The full variable domain, with segments outside the CDR3 supplied by the reference TRBV5-1 and TRBJ2-1 proteins, appears as KAGVTQTPRYLIKTRGQQVTLSCSPISGHRSVSWYQQTPGQGLQFLFEYFSETQRNKGNFPGRFSGRQFSNSRSEMNVSTLELGDSALYLCASSLDNEQFFGPGTRLTVL.